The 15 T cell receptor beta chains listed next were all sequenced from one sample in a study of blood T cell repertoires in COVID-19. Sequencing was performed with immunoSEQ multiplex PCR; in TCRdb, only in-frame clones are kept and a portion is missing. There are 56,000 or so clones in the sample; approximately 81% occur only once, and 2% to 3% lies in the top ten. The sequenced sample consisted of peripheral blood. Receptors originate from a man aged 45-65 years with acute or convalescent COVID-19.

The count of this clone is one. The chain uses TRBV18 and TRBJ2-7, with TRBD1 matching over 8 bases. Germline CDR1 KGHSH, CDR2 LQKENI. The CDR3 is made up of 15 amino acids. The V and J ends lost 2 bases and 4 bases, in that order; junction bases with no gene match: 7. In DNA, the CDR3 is TGTGCCAGCTCACCAATGGGGACAGGAGAATACGAGCAGTACTTC. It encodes CASSPMGTGEYEQYF.

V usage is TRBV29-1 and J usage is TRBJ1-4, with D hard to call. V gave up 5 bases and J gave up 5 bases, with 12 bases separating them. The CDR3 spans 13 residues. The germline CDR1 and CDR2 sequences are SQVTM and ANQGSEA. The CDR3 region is CSVRRNQNEKLFF. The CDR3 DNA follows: TGCAGCGTTAGGCGGAACCAAAATGAAAAACTGTTTTTT. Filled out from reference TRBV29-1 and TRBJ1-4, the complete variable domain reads SAVISQKPSRDICQRGTSLTIQCQVDSQVTMMFWYRQQPGQSLTLIATANQGSEATYESGFVIDKFPISRPNLTFSTLTVSNMSPEDSSIYLCSVRRNQNEKLFFGSGTQLSVL.

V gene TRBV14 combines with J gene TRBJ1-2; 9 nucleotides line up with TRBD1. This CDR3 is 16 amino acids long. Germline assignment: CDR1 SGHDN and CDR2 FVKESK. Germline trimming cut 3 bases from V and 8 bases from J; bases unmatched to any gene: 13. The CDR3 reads CASSHDGTGRIGGYTF. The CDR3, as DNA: TGTGCCAGCAGCCACGATGGGACAGGGAGAATAGGCGGCTACACCTTC.

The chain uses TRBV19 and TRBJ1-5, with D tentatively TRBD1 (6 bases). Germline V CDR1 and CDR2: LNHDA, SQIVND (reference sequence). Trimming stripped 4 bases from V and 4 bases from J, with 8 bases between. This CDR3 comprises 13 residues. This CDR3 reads CASSNTGNQPQHF. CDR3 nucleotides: TGTGCCAGTAGTAATACAGGGAATCAGCCCCAGCATTTT.

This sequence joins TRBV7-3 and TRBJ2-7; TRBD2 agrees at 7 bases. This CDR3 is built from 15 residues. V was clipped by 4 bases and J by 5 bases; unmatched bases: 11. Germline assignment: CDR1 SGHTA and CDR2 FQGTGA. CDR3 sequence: CASSSHAGVSNEQYF. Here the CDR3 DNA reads TGTGCCAGCAGCTCGCACGCGGGAGTGTCCAACGAGCAGTACTTC. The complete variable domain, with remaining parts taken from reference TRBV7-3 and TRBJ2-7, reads GAGVSQTPSNKVTEKGKYVELRCDPISGHTALYWYRQSLGQGPEFLIYFQGTGAADDSGLPNDRFFAVRPEGSVSTLKIQRTERGDSAVYLCASSSHAGVSNEQYFGPGTRLTVT.

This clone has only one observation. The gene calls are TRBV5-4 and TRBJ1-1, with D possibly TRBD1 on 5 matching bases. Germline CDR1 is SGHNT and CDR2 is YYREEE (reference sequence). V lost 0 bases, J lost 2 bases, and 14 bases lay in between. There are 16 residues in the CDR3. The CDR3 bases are TGTGCCAGCAGCTTGGGTGGCCTGAGGACAAACACTGAAGCTTTCTTT. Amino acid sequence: CASSLGGLRTNTEAFF.

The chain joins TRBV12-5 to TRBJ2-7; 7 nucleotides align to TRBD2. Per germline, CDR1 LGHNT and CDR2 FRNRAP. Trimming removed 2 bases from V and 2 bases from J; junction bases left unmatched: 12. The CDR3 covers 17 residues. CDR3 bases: TGTGCTAGTGGTTTGCTTAAAACGGGGGGTTATACCTACGAGCAGTACTTC. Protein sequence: CASGLLKTGGYTYEQYF.

The CDR3 nucleotides are TGTGCCAGCAACTCGGGACAGGGGGCTGGGGACACTGAAGCTTTCTTT. Translation: CASNSGQGAGDTEAFF. The J gene is TRBJ1-1, the V gene TRBV27; TRBD1 aligns across 12 bases. V shed 7 bases, J shed 3 bases, and the junction held 9 bases outside the gene matches. The length of the CDR3 is 16 residues. The germline V gene encodes CDR1 MNHEY and CDR2 SMNVEV (reference sequence).

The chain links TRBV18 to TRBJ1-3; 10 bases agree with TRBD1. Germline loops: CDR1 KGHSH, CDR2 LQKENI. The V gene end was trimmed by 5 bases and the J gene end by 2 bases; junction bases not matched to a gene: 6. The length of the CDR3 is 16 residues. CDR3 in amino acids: CASSWTGGTTGNTIYF. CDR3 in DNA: TGTGCCAGCTCATGGACAGGGGGAACTACTGGAAACACCATATATTTT.

The CDR3 sequence: CASGLALFSYNEQFF. The CDR3 coding sequence is TGTGCCAGCGGACTAGCCTTATTCTCCTACAATGAGCAGTTCTTC. The chain has TRBV7-9 and TRBJ2-1, with 8 nucleotides matching TRBD2. V shed 8 bases, J shed 0 bases, and the junction held 6 bases outside the gene matches. CDR3 length: 15 amino acids. Germline CDR1 SEHNR, CDR2 FQNEAQ (reference sequence).

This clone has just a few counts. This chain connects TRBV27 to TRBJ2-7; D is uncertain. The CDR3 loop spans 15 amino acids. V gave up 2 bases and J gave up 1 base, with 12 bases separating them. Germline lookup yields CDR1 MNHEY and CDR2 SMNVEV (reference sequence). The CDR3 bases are TGTGCCAGCAGTTTAAACCCAACTATGTCCTACGAGCAGTACTTC. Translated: CASSLNPTMSYEQYF.

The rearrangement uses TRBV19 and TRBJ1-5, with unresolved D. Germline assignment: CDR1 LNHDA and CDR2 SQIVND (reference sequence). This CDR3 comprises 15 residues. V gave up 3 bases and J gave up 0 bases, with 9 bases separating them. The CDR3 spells CASSMEGYSNQPQHF. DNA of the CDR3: TGTGCCAGTAGTATGGAGGGTTATAGCAATCAGCCCCAGCATTTT.

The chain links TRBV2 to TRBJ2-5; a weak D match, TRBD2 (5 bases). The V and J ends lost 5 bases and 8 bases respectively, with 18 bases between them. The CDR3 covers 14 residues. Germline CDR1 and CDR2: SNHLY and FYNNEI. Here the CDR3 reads CASSQEDVRVTQYF. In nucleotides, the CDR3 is TGTGCCAGCAGTCAAGAGGACGTGAGGGTAACCCAGTACTTC.

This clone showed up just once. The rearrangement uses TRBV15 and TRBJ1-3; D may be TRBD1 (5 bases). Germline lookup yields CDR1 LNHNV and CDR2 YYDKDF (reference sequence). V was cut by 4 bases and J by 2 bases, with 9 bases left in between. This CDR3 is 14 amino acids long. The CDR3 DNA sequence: TGTGCCACCAGCATGTCCAGGGCTGGAAACACCATATATTTT. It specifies CATSMSRAGNTIYF.

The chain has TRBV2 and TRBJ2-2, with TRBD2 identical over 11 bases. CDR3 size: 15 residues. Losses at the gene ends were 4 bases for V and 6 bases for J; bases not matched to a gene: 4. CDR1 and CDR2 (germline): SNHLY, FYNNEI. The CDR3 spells CASSGLAGSSGELFF. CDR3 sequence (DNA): TGTGCCAGCAGTGGACTAGCGGGAAGCTCCGGGGAGCTGTTTTTT. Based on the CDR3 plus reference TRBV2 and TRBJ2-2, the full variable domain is EPEVTQTPSHQVTQMGQEVILRCVPISNHLYFYWYRQILGQKVEFLVSFYNNEISEKSEIFDDQFSVERPDGSNFTLKIRSTKLEDSAMYFCASSGLAGSSGELFFGEGSRLTVL.